The 5 T cell receptor beta chains below come from one sample, sequenced in a study of prognosis after radiotherapy for stage I lung cancer. Multiplex PCR, run in two rounds, amplified TCR beta CDR3 from genomic DNA. The authors ran first-round PCR with primers specific to each TRBV and TRBJ gene. A single record per CDR3 protein comes from TCRdb applying MiXCR to the multiplex PCR reads. Of tens of thousands of distinct CDR3 sequences in the sample, 35% to 50% were seen once. This specimen consisted of PBMCs, obtained before or after stereotactic body radiation therapy (not recorded which). These receptors were taken from a donor aged 50 or older with non-small cell lung cancer.

In this sample, this clonotype turned up many times. The chain carries TRBV19 and TRBJ2-1, with 7 bases aligning to TRBD2. This CDR3 region has 12 residues. Unmatched junction bases numbered 10, after V lost 10 bases and J lost 10 bases. Germline assignment: CDR1 LNHDA and CDR2 SQIVND (reference sequence). In DNA form, the CDR3 reads TGTGCCACTCTTGGGGGGGTTGGCGAGCAGTTCTTC. This translates into CATLGGVGEQFF. Based on the CDR3 plus reference TRBV19 and TRBJ2-1, the full variable domain is DGGITQSPKYLFRKEGQNVTLSCEQNLNHDAMYWYRQDPGQGLRLIYYSQIVNDFQKGDIAEGYSVSREKKESFPLTVTSAQKNPTAFYLCATLGGVGEQFFGPGTRLTVL.

Relative to its sample, this clonotype is medium-sized. The chain uses TRBV11-2 and TRBJ2-3, with D unclear. Trimming stripped 5 bases from V and 2 bases from J, with 8 bases between. The CDR3 contains 13 residues. In germline, CDR1 is SGHAT, CDR2 FQNNGV. Here the CDR3 reads CASSRRLTDTQYF. As DNA, the CDR3 is TGTGCCAGCAGCCGCCGTCTCACAGATACGCAGTATTTT.

This clonotype was counted many times. This chain links TRBV20-1 with TRBJ2-5; D unresolved. Germline lookup yields CDR1 DFQATT and CDR2 SNEGSKA (reference sequence). Trimming stripped 8 bases from V and 1 base from J, with 11 bases between. This CDR3 has 12 amino acids. CDR3 in amino acids: CSPQHRQETQYF. The CDR3 nucleotides are TGCAGTCCCCAACATCGCCAAGAGACCCAGTACTTC.

Ten or more counts support this clonotype. This sequence joins TRBV7-2 and TRBJ2-5, with D unclear. The V and J ends lost 4 bases and 2 bases respectively, with 11 bases between them. The CDR3 sequence is 14 residues long. Germline V CDR1 and CDR2: SGHTA, FQGNSA. Written as DNA, the CDR3 is TGTGCCAGCAGCTCCTCGTTCGGGCAAGAGACCCAGTACTTC. It is translated as CASSSSFGQETQYF.

In its sample, this clonotype was seen a few times. The rearrangement joins TRBV4-1 to TRBJ2-4; 8 bases map to TRBD2. The germline V gene has CDR1 MGHRA and CDR2 YSYEKL. The CDR3 is 16 residues long. V was clipped by 4 bases and J by 5 bases; unmatched bases: 10. CDR3 sequence reads: CASSPLAGRGENIQYF. For the CDR3, the DNA is TGCGCCAGCAGCCCTTTAGCGGGGCGGGGTGAAAACATTCAGTACTTC.